This is a list of T cell receptor beta chains from one sample in a study of control samples from healthy donors and cancer patients. The data were produced by immunoSEQ multiplex PCR, yet TCRdb's version contains in-frame clones alone and is incomplete. The sample contains about 92,000 clones, roughly four fifths of which appear only once. Sequencing was carried out using blood. Source of these receptors: a woman aged 55-75 years in good health. CDR3s include the opening cysteine and the closing phenylalanine or tryptophan. Each record gives: D gene, V gene, CDR3 length, clone size, J gene, CDR3 DNA, CDR3 protein. The D gene is left open where the match is weak. Clone size is given for some rows only: seen once, a few or many times, or a class if the clone is expanded.

TRBD2	TRBV29-1	13	.	TRBJ2-7	TGCAGCGTTGGGACTAGCGGGGGCCACGAGCAGTACTTC	CSVGTSGGHEQYF
TRBD2	TRBV28	15	.	TRBJ2-3	TGTGCCAGCAGGGGACTAGCGGGAGTAGCAGATACGCAGTATTTT	CASRGLAGVADTQYF
.	TRBV7-8	14	once	TRBJ2-5	TGTGCCAGCAGCTTAGACGCGGTCCAAGAGACCCAGTACTTC	CASSLDAVQETQYF
TRBD2	TRBV2	14	.	TRBJ2-1	TGTGCCAGCAGTGGCGGGAGACTCAACAATGAGCAGTTCTTC	CASSGGRLNNEQFF
.	TRBV5-1	15	once	TRBJ1-1	TGCGCCAGCAGCACGGACCGGAGGGAGAACACTGAAGCTTTCTTT	CASSTDRRENTEAFF
TRBD2	TRBV11-2	17	.	TRBJ2-7	TGTGCCAGCAGCCAGATTCGACAGACGGGGGGAAACTACGAGCAGTACTTC	CASSQIRQTGGNYEQYF
TRBD2	TRBV6-1	16	.	TRBJ2-1	TGTGCCAGCAGTGAAGCGGCGGGGGGGTCCTACAATGAGCAGTTCTTC	CASSEAAGGSYNEQFF
.	TRBV7-9	14	.	TRBJ2-3	TGTGCCAGCAGCTTCGGGGGCCCCACAGATACGCAGTATTTT	CASSFGGPTDTQYF
.	TRBV7-6	13	few	TRBJ2-5	TGTGCCAGCAGCAAAGGGAGACAAGAGACCCAGTACTTC	CASSKGRQETQYF
.	TRBV11-2	13	.	TRBJ1-6	TGTGCCAGCAGCTCTGCGCTATATTCACCCCTCCACTTT	CASSSALYSPLHF
.	TRBV7-2	13	.	TRBJ2-5	TGTGCCAGCAGCTTAGGGGGGGCAAGGACCCAGTACTTC	CASSLGGARTQYF
TRBD2	TRBV5-5	14	.	TRBJ2-7	TGTGCCAGCAGCTCCATAGCGGGAGACTACGAGCAGTACTTC	CASSSIAGDYEQYF